The clone carrying this T cell receptor (beta chain) has more than one count but fewer than ten. No antigen is known for it. Germline and junction disagree at one end, which may indicate a read error. The data were obtained in a study of T cells in Graves' hyperthyroidism and ophthalmopathy. CDR1 SGHNT and CDR2 YENEEA come from the germline V gene. This CDR3 is 17 amino acids long. General observations from the study: The authors' 13 V-J model separated ophthalmopathy from stable hyperthyroidism.

RNA transcripts served as the template for amplifying TCR beta CDR3 regions. When the TCR CDR3 underwent first-round RT-PCR, the HTBI primer set was used. TCRdb re-called the multiplex PCR reads with MiXCR, one entry per CDR3 protein. The table shows under 650,000 distinct CDR3 sequences, with roughly 16% occurring only once. Sequencing was carried out using blood. The clonotype comes from a woman aged 25 to 39 with Graves' hyperthyroidism. The chain has TRBV11-3 and TRBJ2-5; TRBD1 agrees at 8 bases. In nucleotides, the CDR3 is TGTGCCAGCAGCTTAGGTGTTTCGACAGGGGTAGGGGAGACCCACTACTTC. Protein sequence: CASSLGVSTGVGETHYF.